A selection of T cell receptor beta chains follows, all from one sample in a study of T cell responses to AZD1222 COVID-19 vaccine. The repertoire was sequenced with immunoSEQ multiplex PCR; TCRdb's copy has only in-frame clones and lacks some. The sample shows just over 150,000 clones, roughly nine tenths of them seen only once. The sample in question was peripheral blood, obtained on day 0 of AZD1222 vaccination. The receptor set was obtained from an adult in good health. Both conserved end residues are part of each CDR3. A D gene is named only where the DNA matches it firmly. Expanded clones get a size class; other rows say once, few or many, or leave the size out.

V gene,J gene,clone size,D gene,CDR3 DNA,CDR3 protein
TRBV27,TRBJ1-2,.,.,TGTGCCAGCAGTTTAGCCCGCGGGGGATCCTATGGCTACACCTTC,CASSLARGGSYGYTF
TRBV15,TRBJ2-2,few,.,TGTGCCACCAGCAGAGAGGGGGCCACCGGGGAGCTGTTTTTT,CATSREGATGELFF
TRBV5-1,TRBJ2-7,.,.,TGCGCCAGCAGCTTGGGTCTGGACTCCTCCTACGAGCAGTACTTC,CASSLGLDSSYEQYF
TRBV27,TRBJ1-1,few,TRBD1,TGTGCCAGCAGCTCAGGGGGGATGAACACTGAAGCTTTCTTT,CASSSGGMNTEAFF
TRBV6-5,TRBJ2-2,.,TRBD1,TGTGCCAGCACGACAGGGGATGTCACCGGGGAGCTGTTTTTT,CASTTGDVTGELFF
TRBV12-5,TRBJ2-1,.,.,TGTGCTAGTGGTTTCAACCCCGGGACTTATCCCTACAATGAGCAGTTCTTC,CASGFNPGTYPYNEQFF
TRBV11-2,TRBJ2-7,.,.,TGTGCCAGCAGCTTAGTTGGGGGGCGCCCGGAGTACTTC,CASSLVGGRPEYF
TRBV24-1,TRBJ2-4,.,.,TGTGCCACCAGTGAACAGGGAGTGTTC,CATSEQGVF
TRBV11-1,TRBJ1-2,.,.,TGTGCCAGCAGCTCCTTGTGGGGGGCCGATGGCTACACCTTC,CASSSLWGADGYTF
TRBV18,TRBJ2-5,.,TRBD2,TGTGCCAGCTCACGGAAAAGCGGGAGGGCCGATGAGACCCAGTACTTC,CASSRKSGRADETQYF